These 27 T cell receptor beta chains share one sample of origin, sequenced in a study of T cell repertoires in cytomegalovirus infection. TCRdb re-called the reads through MiXCR, storing one row per CDR3 protein. The sample records about 700,000 distinct CDR3 sequences, roughly 36% being singletons. Their antigens remain unidentified. Here the sequenced sample was cultured PBMCs, taken from culture after CMV antigen stimulation. The source of these receptors is a human donor in good health (CMV status not recorded). Some clones in this sample may be carry-over from other donors' samples.

The chain recombines TRBV7-8 with TRBJ2-2; TRBD1 might be the D (5 bases). The CDR3 contains 16 residues. CDR1 and CDR2 (germline): SGHVS, FQNEAQ. V lost 1 base to trimming and J lost 5 bases, with 14 bases between them. This chain's CDR3 is CASSLVREFSTGELFF. CDR3 DNA sequence: TGTGCCAGCAGCTTAGTCAGGGAATTCTCGACCGGGGAGCTGTTTTTT.

V gene TRBV6-2 or TRBV6-3 combines with J gene TRBJ2-7, with D possibly being TRBD1 (6 bases). V was clipped by 4 bases and J by 7 bases, with 17 bases between them. The CDR3 contains 14 residues. Germline V gene lookup returns CDR1 MNHEY and CDR2 SVGEGT. This chain's CDR3 is CASSFRSGGEEQYF. DNA for the CDR3: TGTGCCAGCAGTTTTCGGAGTGGGGGCGAAGAGCAGTACTTC.

The chain carries TRBV18 and TRBJ1-1; weak D call: TRBD1 (5 bases). The V and J ends lost 3 bases and 5 bases respectively, with 13 bases between them. Germline CDR1 KGHSH, CDR2 LQKENI. The CDR3 length is 14 residues. CDR3 DNA sequence: TGTGCCAGCTCACCGAGGGCAGGGATGACTGAAGCTTTCTTT. Translating gives CASSPRAGMTEAFF.

This clonotype was recorded many times. The chain employs TRBV7-8 and TRBJ1-4; D remains ambiguous. The V gene's germline CDR1 is SGHVS and CDR2 FQNEAQ. The CDR3 length is 16 residues. Trimming removed 0 bases from V and 0 bases from J, with 8 bases in between. The CDR3 nucleotides are TGTGCCAGCAGCTTAGCGGAGTTGTCAACTAATGAAAAACTGTTTTTT. Residues: CASSLAELSTNEKLFF.

The sample holds a few counts of this clonotype. The V and J genes are TRBV20-1 and TRBJ2-3; the D is unclear. V was shortened by 1 base and J by 3 bases, with 11 bases between the two germline ends. The CDR3 spans 14 residues. Per germline, CDR1 DFQATT and CDR2 SNEGSKA (reference sequence). CDR3 sequence reads: CSARVGIRTDTQYF. For the CDR3, the DNA is TGCAGTGCTAGAGTGGGGATTAGGACAGATACGCAGTATTTT.

This clonotype was seen at least ten times. This sequence joins TRBV7-2 and TRBJ2-6, with D hard to call. V lost 4 bases to trimming and J lost 0 bases, with 19 bases between them. The CDR3 has 19 residues. CDR1 and CDR2 from the germline V gene are SGHTA and FQGNSA. CDR3 sequence (DNA): TGTGCCAGCAGCTCGAGGACGGCCAGCTCTTTCTCTGGGGCCAACGTCCTGACTTTC. This gives the protein CASSSRTASSFSGANVLTF.

There are many counts of this clonotype. The chain uses TRBV12-3 or TRBV12-4 and TRBJ1-1; D is unclear. V lost 2 bases and J 1 base, leaving 5 bases between the germline ends. The length of the CDR3 is 13 residues. The CDR3 spells CASSLNSNTEAFF. The CDR3 nucleotides are TGTGCCAGCAGTTTAAATTCGAACACTGAAGCTTTCTTT.

In its sample, this clonotype was seen a few times. The CDR3 nucleotides read TGCAGTGGAGAGGACGGCAGATTAGAGTCCTATAATTCACCCCTCCACTTT. It codes for CSGEDGRLESYNSPLHF. The chain employs TRBV20-1 and TRBJ1-6, with D unresolved. V lost 7 bases to trimming and J lost 1 base, with 20 bases between them. This CDR3 region has 17 residues. Germline V gives CDR1 DFQATT, CDR2 SNEGSKA (reference sequence).

The J gene is TRBJ2-3, the V gene TRBV20-1; 15 nucleotides line up with TRBD2. Trimming cost V 3 bases and J 2 bases; bases outside gene matches: 12. The CDR3 length is 19 residues. CDR1 DFQATT and CDR2 SNEGSKA come from the germline V gene (reference sequence). The CDR3 protein is CSARRPGLAGGRDTDTQYF. The CDR3 bases are TGCAGTGCTAGGCGACCGGGACTAGCGGGAGGACGGGACACAGATACGCAGTATTTT.

The chain links TRBV12-3 or TRBV12-4 to TRBJ2-3, with D uncertain. The CDR3 runs 13 residues. The ends were cut back, 6 bases at V and 7 bases at J, with 14 bases in the middle. The CDR3 reads CASSSARPYTQYF. The CDR3 nucleotides are TGTGCCAGCAGCTCGGCTAGGCCCTATACGCAGTATTTT.

The V and J genes are TRBV6-2 or TRBV6-3 and TRBJ2-5; 7 bases line up with TRBD1. Per the germline V gene, CDR1 is MNHEY and CDR2 is SVGEGT. J was trimmed by 1 base and V by 5 bases; bases with no gene match: 19. The CDR3 covers 19 residues. CDR3 protein: CASSTRQGTILLAQETQYF. CDR3 in DNA: TGTGCCAGCAGTACTCGACAGGGAACTATATTGCTAGCCCAAGAGACCCAGTACTTC.

This clonotype was seen at least ten times. V is TRBV7-6 and J is TRBJ2-1; D could derive from TRBD1 or TRBD2 (6 bases each). The CDR3 consists of 15 residues. V dropped 2 bases and J dropped 6 bases, with 14 bases sitting between them. From germline, CDR1 is SGHVS and CDR2 FNYEAQ. CDR3 residues: CASSLPSGGLNEQFF. The DNA of the CDR3 is TGTGCCAGCAGCTTACCCTCCGGGGGCCTCAATGAGCAGTTCTTC.

The chain carries TRBV19 and TRBJ2-6; no reliable D call. Per germline, CDR1 LNHDA and CDR2 SQIVND (reference sequence). This CDR3 comprises 15 residues. V was clipped by 0 bases and J by 0 bases, with 3 bases between them. In nucleotides, the CDR3 is TGTGCCAGTAGTATAGAAGTCTCTGGGGCCAACGTCCTGACTTTC. This sequence encodes CASSIEVSGANVLTF.

This clonotype was observed a handful of times. The chain has TRBV4-3 and TRBJ1-1, with 9 bases identical to TRBD1. The junction had 4 bases not matched to a gene; V was cut back by 3 bases and J by 8 bases. The CDR3 sequence is 13 residues long. Looked up from germline, CDR1 is LGHNA and CDR2 is YSLEER. CDR3 region: CASSQGQGQEAFF. The CDR3 nucleotides read TGCGCCAGCAGCCAGGGACAGGGTCAGGAAGCTTTCTTT.

Here the CDR3 reads CASSYSPRASAYNEQFF. CDR3 in DNA: TGTGCCAGCAGTTACTCCCCTAGGGCGTCAGCCTACAATGAGCAGTTCTTC. This sequence joins TRBV6-2 or TRBV6-3 and TRBJ2-1; no clear D gene. This CDR3 has 17 amino acids. The ends were cut back, 0 bases at V and 2 bases at J, with 14 bases in the middle. CDR1 and CDR2 from the germline V gene are MNHEY and SVGEGT.

This rearrangement joins TRBV7-9 to TRBJ1-2; a possible D gene is TRBD1 (5 bases). Trimming removed 2 bases from V and 0 bases from J, with 13 bases in between. CDR1 is SEHNR and CDR2 is FQNEAQ in the germline V gene (reference sequence). The CDR3 is made up of 16 amino acids. The CDR3, as DNA: TGTGCCAGCAGCTTATTTCGGGGGTCAACTAACTATGGCTACACCTTC. This sequence encodes CASSLFRGSTNYGYTF.

This clonotype appeared once. V usage is TRBV20-1 and J usage is TRBJ2-7; D gene unclear. The germline V and J ends were trimmed by 6 bases and 4 bases, with 10 bases remaining between them. Germline assignment: CDR1 DFQATT and CDR2 SNEGSKA (reference sequence). There are 11 residues in the CDR3. In DNA form, the CDR3 reads TGCAGTGCGCCCACCGAGTACGAGCAGTACTTC. Protein: CSAPTEYEQYF.

This clonotype was picked up a small number of times. The CDR3 nucleotides are TGTGCCAGCAGCGGATGGGGCCTAGCGGGCTACAATGAGCAGTTCTTC. It specifies CASSGWGLAGYNEQFF. The rearrangement joins TRBV7-8 to TRBJ2-1; 8 bases line up with TRBD2. This CDR3 comprises 16 residues. The J segment lost 3 bases and the V segment lost 5 bases, leaving 9 bases of the junction unmatched. Germline CDR1 SGHVS, CDR2 FQNEAQ.

This clonotype was recorded at least ten times. The gene calls are TRBV7-8 and TRBJ1-6; D is ambiguous. CDR1 is SGHVS and CDR2 is FQNEAQ in the germline V gene. The germline V and J ends were trimmed by 3 bases and 0 bases, with 12 bases remaining between them. CDR3 length: 17 residues. CDR3 amino acids: CASSFLSASSYNSPLHF. CDR3 DNA sequence: TGTGCCAGCAGCTTCCTGAGCGCCAGCTCCTATAATTCACCCCTCCACTTT. Variable domain in full (rest from reference TRBV7-8 and TRBJ1-6): GAGVSQSPRYKVAKRGQDVALRCDPISGHVSLFWYQQALGQGPEFLTYFQNEAQLDKSGLPSDRFFAERPEGSVSTLKIQRTQQEDSAVYLCASSFLSASSYNSPLHFGNGTRLTVT.

This clonotype was seen at least ten times. The chain links TRBV7-8 to TRBJ2-1; D is tentatively TRBD1 or TRBD2 (5 bases each). This CDR3 is 14 amino acids long. V shed 5 bases and J shed 5 bases, with 13 bases lying between them. The germline CDR1 and CDR2 sequences are SGHVS and FQNEAQ. CDR3 sequence (DNA): TGTGCCAGCAGCCCCACCCAGGGAGACAATGAGCAGTTCTTC. Translated: CASSPTQGDNEQFF. The complete variable domain, with remaining parts taken from reference TRBV7-8 and TRBJ2-1, reads GAGVSQSPRYKVAKRGQDVALRCDPISGHVSLFWYQQALGQGPEFLTYFQNEAQLDKSGLPSDRFFAERPEGSVSTLKIQRTQQEDSAVYLCASSPTQGDNEQFFGPGTRLTVL.

Only a few counts were recorded for this clonotype. This chain connects TRBV7-2 to TRBJ1-6, with a weak D call TRBD1 (6 bases). The CDR3 runs 15 residues. The germline CDR1 and CDR2 sequences are SGHTA and FQGNSA. The V and J ends lost 3 bases and 7 bases respectively, with 13 bases between them. This CDR3 is CASSFLGAVNSPLHF. Written as DNA, the CDR3 is TGTGCCAGCAGCTTTCTGGGGGCCGTCAATTCACCCCTCCACTTT.

This CDR3 is CASRAGGADTQYF. The CDR3 DNA is TGTGCCTCCAGGGCGGGTGGGGCAGATACGCAGTATTTT. The chain uses TRBV12-3 or TRBV12-4 and TRBJ2-3, with D possibly being TRBD1 or TRBD2 (5 bases each). Trimming stripped 11 bases from V and 4 bases from J, with 16 bases between. The CDR3 length is 13 residues.

The rearrangement uses TRBV3-1 and TRBJ2-7; D not resolved. CDR1 and CDR2 from the germline V gene are LGHDT and YNNKEL (reference sequence). This CDR3 is 11 amino acids long. V lost 1 base and J lost 6, with 4 bases in between. The CDR3 reads CASSQVAEQYF. In DNA form, the CDR3 reads TGTGCCAGCAGCCAAGTTGCCGAGCAGTACTTC.

The chain joins TRBV28 to TRBJ1-2, with 7 bases lining up with TRBD1. Germline loops: CDR1 MDHEN, CDR2 SYDVKM. Trimming at V came to 6 bases and at J to 3 bases, leaving 10 bases not matched to a gene. The CDR3 loop spans 15 amino acids. In DNA form, the CDR3 reads TGTGCCAGCAGAGAAGGGGGCCGTGGATACTATGGCTACACCTTC. It translates to CASREGGRGYYGYTF.

The V gene is TRBV2, the J gene TRBJ1-4, with D uncertain. Germline V gene lookup returns CDR1 SNHLY and CDR2 FYNNEI. There are 13 residues in the CDR3. Trimming pared 3 bases from V and 8 bases from J, leaving 10 bases between. As DNA, the CDR3 is TGTGCCAGCAGTGACGGCCTTGGCGAAAAACTGTTTTTT. Protein: CASSDGLGEKLFF.

This clonotype has only a few counts. This sequence joins TRBV20-1 and TRBJ2-7; TRBD1 might be the D (6 bases). This CDR3 has 14 residues. Trimming cost V 5 bases and J 4 bases, with 18 bases left between them. Per the germline V gene, CDR1 is DFQATT and CDR2 is SNEGSKA (reference sequence). CDR3 residues: CSASPGQRRYEQYF. CDR3 nucleotides: TGCAGTGCTTCCCCCGGACAGAGGAGATACGAGCAGTACTTC.

This clonotype was observed at least ten times. This sequence joins TRBV7-8 and TRBJ2-1; D uncertain. Germline V gene sequence: CDR1 SGHVS, CDR2 FQNEAQ. Deletions cut 5 bases from V and 8 bases from J, with 16 bases between. The CDR3 extends over 14 amino acids. CDR3 sequence (DNA): TGTGCCAGCAGCCTCAGTCCGGGTTTCGATGAGCAGTTCTTC. It is translated as CASSLSPGFDEQFF.